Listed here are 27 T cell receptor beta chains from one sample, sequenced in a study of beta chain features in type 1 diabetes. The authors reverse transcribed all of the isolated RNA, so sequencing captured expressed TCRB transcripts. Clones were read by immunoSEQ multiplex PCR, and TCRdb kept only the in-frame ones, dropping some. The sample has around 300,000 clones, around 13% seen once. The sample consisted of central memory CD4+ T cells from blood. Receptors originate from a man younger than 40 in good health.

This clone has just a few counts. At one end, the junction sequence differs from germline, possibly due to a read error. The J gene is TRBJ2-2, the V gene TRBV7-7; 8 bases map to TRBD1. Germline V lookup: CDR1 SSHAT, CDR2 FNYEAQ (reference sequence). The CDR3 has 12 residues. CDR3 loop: CASSRTGGELFF. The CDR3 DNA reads TGTGCTAGCAGCAGGACAGGGGGGGAGCTGTTTTTT. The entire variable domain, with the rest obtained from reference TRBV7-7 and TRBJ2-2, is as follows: GAGVSQSPRYKVTKRGQDVTLRCDPISSHATLYWYQQALGQGPEFLTYFNYEAQPDKSGLPSDRFSAERPEGSISTLTIQRTEQRDSAMYRCASSRTGGELFFGEGSRLTVL.

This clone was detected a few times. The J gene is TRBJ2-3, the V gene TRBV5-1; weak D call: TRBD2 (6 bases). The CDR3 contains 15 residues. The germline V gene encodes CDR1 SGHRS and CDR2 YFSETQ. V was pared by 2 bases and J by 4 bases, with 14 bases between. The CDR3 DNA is TGCGCCAGCAGCTTACGACTAGATAAGGCAGATACGCAGTATTTT. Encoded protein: CASSLRLDKADTQYF.

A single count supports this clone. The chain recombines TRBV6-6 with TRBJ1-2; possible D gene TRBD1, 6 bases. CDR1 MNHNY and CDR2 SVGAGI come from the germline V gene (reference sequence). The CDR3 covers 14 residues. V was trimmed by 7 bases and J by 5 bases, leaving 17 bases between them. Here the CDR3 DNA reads TGTGCCAGCACCAACCGGGACAATGGATATGGCTACACCTTC. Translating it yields CASTNRDNGYGYTF.

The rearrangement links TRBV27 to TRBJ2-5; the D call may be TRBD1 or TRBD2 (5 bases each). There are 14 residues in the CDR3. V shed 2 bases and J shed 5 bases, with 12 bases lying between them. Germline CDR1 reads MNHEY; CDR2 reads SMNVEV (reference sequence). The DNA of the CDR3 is TGTGCCAGCAGTTTAGTGGGGGTTAGGGAGACCCAGTACTTC. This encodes CASSLVGVRETQYF.

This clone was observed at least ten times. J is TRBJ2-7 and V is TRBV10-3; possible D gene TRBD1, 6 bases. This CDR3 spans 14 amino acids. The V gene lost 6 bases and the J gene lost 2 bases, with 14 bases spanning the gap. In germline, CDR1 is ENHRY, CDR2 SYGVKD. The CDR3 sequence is CAIRVGAGAYEQYF. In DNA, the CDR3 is TGTGCCATCAGGGTAGGGGCAGGGGCCTACGAGCAGTACTTC.

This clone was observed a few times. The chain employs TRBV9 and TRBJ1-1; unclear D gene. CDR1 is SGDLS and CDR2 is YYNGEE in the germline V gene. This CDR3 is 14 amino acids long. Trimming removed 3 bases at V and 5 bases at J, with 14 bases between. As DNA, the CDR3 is TGTGCCAGCAGCGACAACCCGGCGGGGACTGAAGCTTTCTTT. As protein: CASSDNPAGTEAFF. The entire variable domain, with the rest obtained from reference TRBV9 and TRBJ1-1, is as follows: DSGVTQTPKHLITATGQRVTLRCSPRSGDLSVYWYQQSLDQGLQFLIQYYNGEERAKGNILERFSAQQFPDLHSELNLSSLELGDSALYFCASSDNPAGTEAFFGQGTRLTVV.

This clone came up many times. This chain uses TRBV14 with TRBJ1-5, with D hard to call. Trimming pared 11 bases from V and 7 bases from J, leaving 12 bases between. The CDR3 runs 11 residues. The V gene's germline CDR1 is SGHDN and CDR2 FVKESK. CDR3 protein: CARTMLQPQHF. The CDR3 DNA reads TGTGCCCGGACCATGCTACAGCCCCAGCATTTT.

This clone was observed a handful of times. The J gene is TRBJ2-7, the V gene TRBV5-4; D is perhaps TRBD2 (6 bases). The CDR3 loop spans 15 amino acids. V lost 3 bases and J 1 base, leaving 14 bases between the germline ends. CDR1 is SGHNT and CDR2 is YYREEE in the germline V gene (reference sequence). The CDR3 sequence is CASSSEGHKSYEQYV. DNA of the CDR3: TGTGCCAGCAGCTCGGAGGGCCATAAGTCCTACGAGCAGTACGTC.

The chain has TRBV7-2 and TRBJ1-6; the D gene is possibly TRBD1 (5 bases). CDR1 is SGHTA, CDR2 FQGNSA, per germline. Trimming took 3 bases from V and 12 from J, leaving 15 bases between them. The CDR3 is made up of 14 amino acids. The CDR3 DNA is TGTGCCAGCAGCTTTGGCGACCCCGGGGGACCCCTCCACTTT. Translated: CASSFGDPGGPLHF.

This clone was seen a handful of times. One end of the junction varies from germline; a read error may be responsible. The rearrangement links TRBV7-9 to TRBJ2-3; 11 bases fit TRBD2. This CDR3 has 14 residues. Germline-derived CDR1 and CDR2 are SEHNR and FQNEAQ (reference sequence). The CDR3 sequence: CASSQVLAGGTQYF. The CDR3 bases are TGCGCCAGCAGCCAAGTCCTAGCGGGGGGTACGCAGTATTTT.

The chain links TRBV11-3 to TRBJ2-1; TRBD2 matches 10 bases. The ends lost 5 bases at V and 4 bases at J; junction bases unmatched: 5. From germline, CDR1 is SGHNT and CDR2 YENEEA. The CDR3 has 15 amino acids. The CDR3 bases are TGTGCCAGCAGCCTTAGCGGGGGGTTTTACAATGAGCAGTTCTTC. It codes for CASSLSGGFYNEQFF.

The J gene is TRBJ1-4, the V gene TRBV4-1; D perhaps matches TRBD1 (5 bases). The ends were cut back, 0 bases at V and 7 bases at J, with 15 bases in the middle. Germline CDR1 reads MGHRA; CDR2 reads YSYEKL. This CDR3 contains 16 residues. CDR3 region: CASSQDWGEGGEKLFF. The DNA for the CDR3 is TGCGCCAGCAGCCAAGATTGGGGGGAGGGAGGTGAAAAACTGTTTTTT.

The DNA for the CDR3 is TGTGCCAGCAGCTTGGCGTTAAACACTGAAGCTTTCTTT. Translation gives CASSLALNTEAFF. The chain has TRBV5-6 and TRBJ1-1; D is uncertain. The CDR3 is 13 amino acids. The germline V gene has CDR1 SGHDT and CDR2 YYEEEE. Trimming removed 0 bases from V and 2 bases from J, with 5 bases in between.

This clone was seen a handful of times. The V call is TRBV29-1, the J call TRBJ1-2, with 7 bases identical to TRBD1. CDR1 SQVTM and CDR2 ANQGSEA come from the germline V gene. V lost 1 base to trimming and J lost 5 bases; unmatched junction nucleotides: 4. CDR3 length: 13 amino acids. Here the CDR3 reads CSVEGTGVYGYTF. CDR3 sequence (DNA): TGCAGCGTTGAAGGGACAGGCGTTTATGGCTACACCTTC.

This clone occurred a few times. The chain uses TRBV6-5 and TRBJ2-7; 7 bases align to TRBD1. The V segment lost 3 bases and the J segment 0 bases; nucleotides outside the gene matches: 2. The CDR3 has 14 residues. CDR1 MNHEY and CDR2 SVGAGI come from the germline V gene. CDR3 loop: CASSYWDSSYEQYF. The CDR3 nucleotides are TGTGCCAGCAGTTATTGGGACAGCTCCTACGAGCAGTACTTC.

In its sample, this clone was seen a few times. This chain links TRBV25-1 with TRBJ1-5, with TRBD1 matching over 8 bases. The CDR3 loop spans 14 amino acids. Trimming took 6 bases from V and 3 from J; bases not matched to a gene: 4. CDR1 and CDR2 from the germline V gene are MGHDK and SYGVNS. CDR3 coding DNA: TGTGCCAGCAGAGAGACAGGGGCCAATCAGCCCCAGCATTTT. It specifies CASRETGANQPQHF.

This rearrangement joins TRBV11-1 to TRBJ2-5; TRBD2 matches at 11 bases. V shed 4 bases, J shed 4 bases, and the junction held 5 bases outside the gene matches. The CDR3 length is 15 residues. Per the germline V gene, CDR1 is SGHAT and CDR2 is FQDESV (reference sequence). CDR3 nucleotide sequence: TGTGCCAGCAGCTCCACTAGCGGGAGAGCAGAGACCCAGTACTTC. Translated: CASSSTSGRAETQYF.

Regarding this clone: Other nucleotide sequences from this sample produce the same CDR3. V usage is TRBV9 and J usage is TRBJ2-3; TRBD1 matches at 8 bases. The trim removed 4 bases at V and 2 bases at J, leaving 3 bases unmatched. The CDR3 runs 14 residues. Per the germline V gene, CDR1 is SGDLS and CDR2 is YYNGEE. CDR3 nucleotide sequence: TGTGCCAGCAGCTGGACAGGGCACACAGATACGCAGTATTTT. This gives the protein CASSWTGHTDTQYF.

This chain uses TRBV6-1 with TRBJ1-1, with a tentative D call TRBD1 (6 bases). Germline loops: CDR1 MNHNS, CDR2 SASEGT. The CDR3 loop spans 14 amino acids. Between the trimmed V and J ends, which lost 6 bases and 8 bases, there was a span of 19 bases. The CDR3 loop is CASSRITNRAEAFF. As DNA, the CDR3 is TGTGCCAGCAGCCGAATCACCAACAGGGCGGAAGCTTTCTTT.

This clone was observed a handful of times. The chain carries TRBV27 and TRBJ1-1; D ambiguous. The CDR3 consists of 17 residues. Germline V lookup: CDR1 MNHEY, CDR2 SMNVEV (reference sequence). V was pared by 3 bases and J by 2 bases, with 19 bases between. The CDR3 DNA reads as TGTGCCAGCAGTTTTCTATCGGTAGGGAGGACCAACACTGAAGCTTTCTTT. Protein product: CASSFLSVGRTNTEAFF.

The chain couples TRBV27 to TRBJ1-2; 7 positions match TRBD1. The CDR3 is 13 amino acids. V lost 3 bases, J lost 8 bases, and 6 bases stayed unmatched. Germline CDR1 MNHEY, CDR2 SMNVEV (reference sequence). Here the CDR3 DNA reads TGTGCCAGCAGTTTGCAGGGGGTTGGAGGCTACACCTTC. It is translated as CASSLQGVGGYTF.

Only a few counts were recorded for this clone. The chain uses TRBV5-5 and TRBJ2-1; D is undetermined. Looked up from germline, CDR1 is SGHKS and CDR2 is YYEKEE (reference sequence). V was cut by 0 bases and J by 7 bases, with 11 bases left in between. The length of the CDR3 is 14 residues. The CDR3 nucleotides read TGTGCCAGCAGCTTGGGACCGGGTGCAAATGAGCAGTTCTTC. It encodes CASSLGPGANEQFF.

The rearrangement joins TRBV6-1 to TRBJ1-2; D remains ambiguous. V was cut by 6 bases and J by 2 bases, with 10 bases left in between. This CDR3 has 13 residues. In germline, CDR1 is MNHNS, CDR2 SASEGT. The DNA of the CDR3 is TGTGCCAGCAGCGGGGTCCCGAACTATGGCTACACCTTC. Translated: CASSGVPNYGYTF.

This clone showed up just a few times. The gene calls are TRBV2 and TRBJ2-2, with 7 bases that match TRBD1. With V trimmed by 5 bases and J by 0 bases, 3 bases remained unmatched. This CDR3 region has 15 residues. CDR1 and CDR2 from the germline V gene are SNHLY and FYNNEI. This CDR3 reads CASSLDRANTGELFF. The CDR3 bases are TGTGCCAGCAGTCTCGACAGGGCGAACACCGGGGAGCTGTTTTTT.

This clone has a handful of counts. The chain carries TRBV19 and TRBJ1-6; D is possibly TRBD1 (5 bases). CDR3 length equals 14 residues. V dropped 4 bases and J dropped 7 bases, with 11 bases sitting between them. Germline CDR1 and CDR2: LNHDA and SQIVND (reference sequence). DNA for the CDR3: TGTGCCAGTAGTACGGACAATATGAATTCACCCCTCCACTTT. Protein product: CASSTDNMNSPLHF.

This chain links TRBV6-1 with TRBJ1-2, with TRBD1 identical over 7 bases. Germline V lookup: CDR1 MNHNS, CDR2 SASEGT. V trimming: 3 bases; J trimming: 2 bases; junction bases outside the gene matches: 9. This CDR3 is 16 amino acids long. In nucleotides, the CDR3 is TGTGCCAGCAGTGACACCCCGACAGGGAAAAACTATGGCTACACCTTC. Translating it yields CASSDTPTGKNYGYTF.

CDR3: CASSHDNPTNEKLFF. The CDR3 coding sequence is TGTGCCAGCAGCCACGACAATCCAACTAATGAAAAACTGTTTTTT. The V call is TRBV5-5, the J call TRBJ1-4; D unclear. This CDR3 has 15 amino acids. The germline V gene has CDR1 SGHKS and CDR2 YYEKEE (reference sequence). The ends were cut back, 4 bases at V and 0 bases at J, with 10 bases in the middle.